The 17 T cell receptor beta chains below come from one sample, sequenced in a study of OX40 agonist ivuxolimab in advanced cancers. Produced via immunoSEQ multiplex PCR; TCRdb's table is partial and in-frame only. Of approximately 74,000 clones in the sample, approximately 89% were seen once. Sequencing used CD4+ or CD8+ T cells sorted from blood, obtained in a trial of the OX40 agonist ivuxolimab. The receptors shown here come from an adult with an advanced solid tumor such as melanoma, head and neck, liver or kidney cancer.

This chain links TRBV5-1 with TRBJ2-1; the match to TRBD2 covers 8 bases. The CDR3 extends over 17 amino acids. Germline-derived CDR1 and CDR2 are SGHRS and YFSETQ. V lost 4 bases, J lost 0 bases, and 9 bases stayed unmatched. This CDR3 reads CASSNQAGVGSYNEQFF. CDR3 sequence (DNA): TGCGCCAGCAGCAATCAAGCGGGAGTAGGCTCCTACAATGAGCAGTTCTTC.

The chain couples TRBV7-2 to TRBJ1-6, with D hard to call. The CDR3 length is 15 residues. Trimming cost V 5 bases and J 5 bases, with 13 bases left between them. The V gene's germline CDR1 is SGHTA and CDR2 FQGNSA. CDR3 in DNA: TGTGCCAGCAGCCGAACAGCTCCAGATAATTCACCCCTCCACTTT. This gives the protein CASSRTAPDNSPLHF.

This rearrangement joins TRBV6-1 to TRBJ2-7; D gene ambiguous. The CDR3 is 10 residues long. Germline V gene sequence: CDR1 MNHNS, CDR2 SASEGT. Trimming cost V 6 bases and J 3 bases, with 3 bases left between them. Here the CDR3 reads CASRNYEQYF. The CDR3 nucleotides read TGTGCCAGCAGGAACTACGAGCAGTACTTC.

The chain carries TRBV5-6 and TRBJ2-1; perhaps TRBD1 as D (5 bases). With 2 bases removed from V and 0 bases from J, the gap between germline ends came to 9 bases. The CDR3 consists of 15 residues. Germline CDR1 is SGHDT and CDR2 is YYEEEE. The CDR3 reads CASSFRQSSYNEQFF. The CDR3 DNA reads as TGTGCCAGCAGCTTCCGACAGAGCTCCTACAATGAGCAGTTCTTC.

This clone has just one count. The chain combines TRBV27 with TRBJ2-7, with 7 bases matching TRBD2. From germline, CDR1 is MNHEY and CDR2 SMNVEV (reference sequence). The junction had 5 bases not matched to a gene; V was cut back by 10 bases and J by 5 bases. The CDR3 spans 11 residues. The CDR3 nucleotides read TGTGCCAACGGGGGGAGAGACGAGCAGTACTTC. Translating gives CANGGRDEQYF.

This clone came up a few times. The chain uses TRBV9 and TRBJ1-1; D gene ambiguous. The CDR3 loop spans 13 amino acids. Germline V gene lookup returns CDR1 SGDLS and CDR2 YYNGEE. The V end was cut by 2 bases, the J end by 1 base, with 6 bases between. The chain's CDR3 is CASSVDGNTEAFF. CDR3 in DNA: TGTGCCAGCAGCGTGGACGGGAACACTGAAGCTTTCTTT. Complete variable domain (other parts from reference TRBV9 and TRBJ1-1): DSGVTQTPKHLITATGQRVTLRCSPRSGDLSVYWYQQSLDQGLQFLIQYYNGEERAKGNILERFSAQQFPDLHSELNLSSLELGDSALYFCASSVDGNTEAFFGQGTRLTVV.

J is TRBJ1-1 and V is TRBV6-5; possibly TRBD1 for D (5 bases). This CDR3 has 15 residues. V gave up 1 base and J gave up 0 bases, with 9 bases separating them. CDR1 is MNHEY and CDR2 is SVGAGI in the germline V gene. The CDR3: CASSYWGRVNTEAFF. DNA of the CDR3: TGTGCCAGCAGTTACTGGGGCAGGGTGAACACTGAAGCTTTCTTT.

This chain links TRBV7-9 with TRBJ1-5; D remains ambiguous. The CDR3 runs to 13 residues. The V and J ends lost 1 base and 7 bases respectively, with 8 bases between them. CDR1 is SEHNR, CDR2 FQNEAQ, per germline (reference sequence). The CDR3 sequence: CASSLGGWQPQHF. In DNA form, the CDR3 reads TGTGCCAGCAGCTTAGGGGGTTGGCAGCCCCAGCATTTT.

This sequence joins TRBV6-4 and TRBJ2-1, with TRBD2 matching over 14 bases. Germline lookup yields CDR1 MRHNA and CDR2 SNTAGT. The V gene end was trimmed by 4 bases and the J gene end by 6 bases; junction bases not matched to a gene: 2. CDR3 length: 15 residues. CDR3 sequence: CASSGTSGRSNEQFF. CDR3 bases: TGTGCCAGCAGTGGGACTAGCGGGAGGTCCAATGAGCAGTTCTTC.

The V call is TRBV5-4, the J call TRBJ2-5, with 9 nucleotides matching TRBD1. Germline loops: CDR1 SGHNT, CDR2 YYREEE (reference sequence). Trimming at V came to 4 bases and at J to 5 bases, leaving 9 bases not matched to a gene. The CDR3 runs to 15 residues. Written as DNA, the CDR3 is TGTGCCAGCAGCGTGAACAGGGGGCCAGGGGAGACCCAGTACTTC. Amino acids: CASSVNRGPGETQYF.

V usage is TRBV27 and J usage is TRBJ2-6, with 9 bases that match TRBD2. Trimming removed 7 bases from V and 2 bases from J; junction bases left unmatched: 12. CDR3 size: 18 residues. CDR1 is MNHEY, CDR2 SMNVEV, per germline (reference sequence). For the CDR3, the DNA is TGTGCCAGCACCCGCGGGGCGGGAGGGCCCCCTGGGGCCAACGTCCTGACTTTC. Its translation: CASTRGAGGPPGANVLTF.

This clone has only one observation. The chain uses TRBV6-6 and TRBJ2-7; D gene uncertain. Germline V gene sequence: CDR1 MNHNY, CDR2 SVGAGI (reference sequence). The CDR3 is made up of 12 amino acids. Trimming pared 6 bases from V and 3 bases from J, leaving 9 bases between. The CDR3 region is CASRYRHYEQYF. The CDR3 DNA reads as TGTGCCAGCAGGTATCGTCACTACGAGCAGTACTTC.

The chain has TRBV11-2 and TRBJ1-1; D not certain. Germline V gene data show CDR1 as SGHAT and CDR2 as FQNNGV. V lost 2 bases, J lost 2 bases, and 6 bases lay in between. The CDR3 is 13 residues long. The CDR3 nucleotides are TGTGCCAGCAGCTTACGCACAAACACTGAAGCTTTCTTT. As protein: CASSLRTNTEAFF.

The chain employs TRBV18 and TRBJ1-2; 10 bases align to TRBD1. Trimming at V came to 2 bases and at J to 8 bases, leaving 5 bases not matched to a gene. This CDR3 is 14 amino acids long. Germline V CDR1 and CDR2: KGHSH, LQKENI. DNA for the CDR3: TGTGCCAGCTCACCAACGGGACAGGGGCAAGGCTACACCTTC. This encodes CASSPTGQGQGYTF. Based on the CDR3 plus reference TRBV18 and TRBJ1-2, the full variable domain is NAGVMQNPRHLVRRRGQEARLRCSPMKGHSHVYWYRQLPEEGLKFMVYLQKENIIDESGMPKERFSAEFPKEGPSILRIQQVVRGDSAAYFCASSPTGQGQGYTFGSGTRLTVV.

V is TRBV6-4 and J is TRBJ2-1; maybe TRBD1 (6 bases). The CDR3 totals 15 residues. Trimming pared 3 bases from V and 1 base from J, leaving 10 bases between. CDR1 is MRHNA, CDR2 SNTAGT, per germline. CDR3 sequence reads: CASSEGRGSYNEQFF. The CDR3 DNA is TGTGCCAGCAGTGAGGGCAGGGGATCCTACAATGAGCAGTTCTTC.

V usage is TRBV7-2 and J usage is TRBJ2-7; 8 bases are shared with TRBD2. The CDR3 loop spans 13 amino acids. Germline V gene sequence: CDR1 SGHTA, CDR2 FQGNSA. With 8 bases clipped from V and 6 bases from J, the junction kept 9 bases outside the gene matches. The CDR3: CASHGGGSFEQYF. Here the CDR3 DNA reads TGTGCCAGCCACGGGGGGGGCTCGTTCGAGCAGTACTTC.

There are a few counts of this clone. The J gene is TRBJ1-1, the V gene TRBV5-1, with D hard to call. Germline CDR1 is SGHRS and CDR2 is YFSETQ. Trimming removed 0 bases at V and 1 base at J, with 7 bases between. There are 14 residues in the CDR3. The CDR3 region is CASSLGGGNTEAFF. The CDR3 nucleotides are TGCGCCAGCAGCTTGGGGGGTGGGAACACTGAAGCTTTCTTT. The complete variable domain, with remaining parts taken from reference TRBV5-1 and TRBJ1-1, reads KAGVTQTPRYLIKTRGQQVTLSCSPISGHRSVSWYQQTPGQGLQFLFEYFSETQRNKGNFPGRFSGRQFSNSRSEMNVSTLELGDSALYLCASSLGGGNTEAFFGQGTRLTVV.